A single sample gave rise to the 8 T cell receptor beta chains below, sequenced in a study of blood T cell repertoires in COVID-19. This table comes from immunoSEQ multiplex PCR, and its TCRdb copy is limited to in-frame clones, with some not included. There are fewer than 250,000 clones in the sample; 84% occur only once, and 6.8% lies in the top ten. Sample: PBMCs or T cells enriched from blood (not recorded which). These TCRs come from a woman aged 40 to 50 who had recovered from COVID-19.

The chain recombines TRBV12-3 or TRBV12-4 with TRBJ2-7; TRBD2 agrees at 9 bases. The CDR3 consists of 13 residues. Trimming cost V 5 bases and J 6 bases; bases outside gene matches: 5. The CDR3 bases are TGTGCCAGCAGTCCGGGACTAGCTCGCGAGCAGTACTTC. Translated, it gives CASSPGLAREQYF.

The chain is built from TRBV7-6 and TRBJ2-1, with TRBD2 matching over 9 bases. Germline loops: CDR1 SGHVS, CDR2 FNYEAQ. V lost 5 bases to trimming and J lost 7 bases; unmatched junction nucleotides: 3. The CDR3 contains 13 residues. The CDR3 DNA is TGTGCCAGCAGCCAGACTAGCGGAAATGAGCAGTTCTTC. Translated: CASSQTSGNEQFF.

The chain is built from TRBV14 and TRBJ2-1; 9 bases fit TRBD2. V lost 4 bases, J lost 8 bases, and 9 bases stayed unmatched. The CDR3 is 15 amino acids. Germline-derived CDR1 and CDR2 are SGHDN and FVKESK. DNA of the CDR3: TGTGCCAGCAGCCGCGGGAGCGGGAGGTCGGATGAGCAGTTCTTC. This encodes CASSRGSGRSDEQFF.

The rearrangement links TRBV5-1 to TRBJ2-7; 9 nucleotides align to TRBD1. The CDR3 is made up of 15 amino acids. Trimming removed 6 bases from V and 7 bases from J; junction bases left unmatched: 14. Germline CDR1 is SGHRS and CDR2 is YFSETQ. The CDR3: CASTPTGTGFGEQYF. CDR3 bases: TGCGCCAGCACACCGACCGGGACAGGGTTTGGGGAGCAGTACTTC.

The V gene is TRBV12-3 or TRBV12-4, the J gene TRBJ1-1; D gene ambiguous. This CDR3 contains 11 residues. V lost 3 bases and J 11 bases, leaving 10 bases between the germline ends. The CDR3 spells CASSLYGEAFF. In nucleotides, the CDR3 is TGTGCCAGCAGTTTGTATGGGGAGGCTTTCTTT.

The chain is built from TRBV7-9 and TRBJ2-3, with 11 bases that match TRBD2. Germline V gene data show CDR1 as SEHNR and CDR2 as FQNEAQ (reference sequence). The CDR3 runs 14 residues. The ends lost 7 bases at V and 4 bases at J; junction bases unmatched: 4. This CDR3 is CASMSSGRSDTQYF. In DNA, the CDR3 is TGTGCCAGCATGTCTAGCGGGAGGTCAGATACGCAGTATTTT. Supplemented by reference TRBV7-9 and TRBJ2-3, the full variable domain reads DTGVSQNPRHKITKRGQNVTFRCDPISEHNRLYWYRQTLGQGPEFLTYFQNEAQLEKSRLLSDRFSAERPKGSFSTLEIQRTEQGDSAMYLCASMSSGRSDTQYFGPGTRLTVL.

The chain employs TRBV9 and TRBJ1-1; D ambiguous. V was pared by 2 bases and J by 0 bases, with 5 bases between. The CDR3 is made up of 13 amino acids. The V gene's germline CDR1 is SGDLS and CDR2 YYNGEE. As DNA, the CDR3 is TGTGCCAGCAGCGTTTCTTTGAACACTGAAGCTTTCTTT. Residues: CASSVSLNTEAFF.

V gene TRBV21-1 combines with J gene TRBJ1-2; the table gives TRBD1 as D, unverified against the DNA. TRBV21-1 is noted as a pseudogene. This CDR3 has 14 amino acids. The CDR3 DNA follows: TGTGCCAGCAGCATCACCGGGACAGTGTATGGCTACACCTTC. It codes for CASSITGTVYGYTF.